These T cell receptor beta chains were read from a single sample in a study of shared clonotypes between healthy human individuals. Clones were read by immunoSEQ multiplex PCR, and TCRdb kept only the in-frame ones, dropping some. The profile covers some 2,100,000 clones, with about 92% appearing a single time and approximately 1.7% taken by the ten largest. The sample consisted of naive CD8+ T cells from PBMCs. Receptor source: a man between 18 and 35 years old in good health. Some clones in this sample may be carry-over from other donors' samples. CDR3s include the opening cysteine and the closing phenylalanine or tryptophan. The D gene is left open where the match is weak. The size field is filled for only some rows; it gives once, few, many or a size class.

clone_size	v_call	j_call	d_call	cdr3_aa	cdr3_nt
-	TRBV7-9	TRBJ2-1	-	CASSLAGSEQFF	TGTGCCAGCAGCTTAGCGGGAAGTGAGCAGTTCTTC
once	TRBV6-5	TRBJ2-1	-	CASSYSNRDEQFF	TGTGCCAGCAGTTACTCGAACAGGGACGAGCAGTTCTTC
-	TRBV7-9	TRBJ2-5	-	CASSLGTQMGETQYF	TGTGCCAGCAGCTTAGGGACTCAGATGGGAGAGACCCAGTACTTC
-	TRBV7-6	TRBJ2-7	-	CASSPLGLGIEQYF	TGTGCCAGCAGCCCTCTTGGGCTGGGAATCGAGCAGTACTTC
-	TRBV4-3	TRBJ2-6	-	CASSQDWGVSGANVLTF	TGCGCCAGCAGCCAAGATTGGGGAGTCTCTGGGGCCAACGTCCTGACTTTC
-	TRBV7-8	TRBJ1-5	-	CASSLVGSQPQHF	TGTGCCAGCAGCTTAGTCGGTAGTCAGCCCCAGCATTTT
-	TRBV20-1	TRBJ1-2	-	CSASPHGYTF	TGCAGTGCCAGCCCCCATGGCTACACCTTC
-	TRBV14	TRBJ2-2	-	CASSQATGQRQHRELFF	TGTGCCAGCAGCCAAGCGACGGGGCAGCGGCAACACCGGGAGCTGTTTTTT
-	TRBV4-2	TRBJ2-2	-	CASTHGTFANTGELFF	TGTGCCAGCACCCACGGGACATTCGCGAACACCGGGGAGCTGTTTTTT
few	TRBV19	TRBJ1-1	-	CASSIRTTEAFF	TGTGCCAGTAGTATAAGGACCACTGAAGCTTTCTTT
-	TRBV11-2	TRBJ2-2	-	CASSSNPGDTGELFF	TGTGCCAGCAGCTCTAACCCCGGGGACACCGGGGAGCTGTTTTTT
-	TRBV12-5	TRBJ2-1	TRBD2	CASGPTGLAVYNEQFF	TGTGCTAGTGGTCCAACGGGACTAGCGGTTTACAATGAGCAGTTCTTC
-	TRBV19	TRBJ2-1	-	CASRGESGPSEQFF	TGTGCCAGCCGAGGCGAGTCAGGCCCCTCTGAGCAGTTCTTC
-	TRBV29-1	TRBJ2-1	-	CSVNDQNEQFF	TGCAGCGTTAACGATCAGAATGAGCAGTTCTTC
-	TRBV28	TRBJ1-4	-	CASINPQGDNEKLFF	TGTGCCAGCATCAACCCCCAGGGTGATAATGAAAAACTGTTTTTT
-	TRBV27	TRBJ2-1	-	CASSLLAEVYNEQFF	TGTGCCAGCAGTTTACTAGCAGAGGTCTACAATGAGCAGTTCTTC
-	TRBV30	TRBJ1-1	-	CAWSFQGRTEAFF	TGTGCCTGGAGTTTTCAGGGACGCACTGAAGCTTTCTTT
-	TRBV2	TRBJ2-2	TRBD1	CASSVGVGTGDNGELFF	TGTGCCAGCAGTGTAGGTGTCGGGACAGGGGATAACGGGGAGCTGTTTTTT
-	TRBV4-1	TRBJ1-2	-	CASSEAEINYGYTF	TGCGCCAGCAGCGAGGCGGAGATTAACTATGGCTACACCTTC
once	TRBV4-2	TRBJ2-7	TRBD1	CASSLEGTGYTYEQYF	TGTGCCAGCAGCCTCGAGGGGACAGGGTACACCTACGAGCAGTACTTC
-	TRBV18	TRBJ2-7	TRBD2	CASSPSPVSSGSHEQYF	TGTGCCAGCTCACCATCCCCAGTGTCTAGCGGGAGCCACGAGCAGTACTTC
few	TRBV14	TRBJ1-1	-	CASSQENTEAFF	TGTGCCAGCAGCCAGGAGAACACTGAAGCTTTCTTT
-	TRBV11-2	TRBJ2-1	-	CASSLDKGWDEQFF	TGTGCCAGCAGCTTAGATAAGGGTTGGGATGAGCAGTTCTTC
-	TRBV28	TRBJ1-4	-	CASRQGETNEKLFF	TGTGCCAGCAGGCAGGGAGAAACTAATGAAAAACTGTTTTTT
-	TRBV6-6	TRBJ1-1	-	CASSYSTAEAFF	TGTGCCAGCAGTTACTCGACAGCCGAAGCTTTCTTT
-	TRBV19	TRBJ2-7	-	CASSIFPLPSYEQYF	TGTGCCAGTAGTATTTTTCCTTTACCTTCCTACGAGCAGTACTTC
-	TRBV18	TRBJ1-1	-	CASSPPSGLEAFF	TGTGCCAGCTCACCACCTTCGGGACTTGAAGCTTTCTTT
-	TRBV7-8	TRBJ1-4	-	CASSPDSATNEKLFF	TGTGCCAGCAGCCCGGACAGTGCAACTAATGAAAAACTGTTTTTT
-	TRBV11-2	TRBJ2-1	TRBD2	CASSTTSGGYNEQFF	TGTGCCAGCAGCACCACTAGCGGGGGATACAATGAGCAGTTCTTC
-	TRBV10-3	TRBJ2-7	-	CAISESSEQYF	TGTGCCATCAGTGAGTCGAGCGAGCAGTACTTC
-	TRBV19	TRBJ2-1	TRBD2	CASSTRPGLAANEQFF	TGTGCCAGTAGTACCCGACCGGGACTAGCGGCCAATGAGCAGTTCTTC
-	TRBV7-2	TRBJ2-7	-	CASSLGVAASYEQYF	TGTGCCAGCAGCTTAGGGGTAGCGGCGAGCTACGAGCAGTACTTC
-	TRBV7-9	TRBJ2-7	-	CASSLAGRVGEQYF	TGTGCCAGCAGCTTAGCCGGTCGGGTGGGCGAGCAGTACTTC
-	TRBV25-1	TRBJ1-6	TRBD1	CASRLSGTGLSSPLHF	TGTGCCAGCAGATTATCCGGGACAGGGCTCTCGTCACCCCTCCACTTT
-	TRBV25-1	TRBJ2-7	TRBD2	CASSASGDEQYF	TGTGCCAGCAGTGCTAGCGGGGACGAGCAGTACTTC
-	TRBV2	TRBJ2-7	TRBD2	CASKGGMNEQYF	TGTGCCAGCAAGGGAGGGATGAACGAGCAGTACTTC
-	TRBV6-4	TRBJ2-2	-	CASSDPNTGELFF	TGTGCCAGCAGTGACCCTAACACCGGGGAGCTGTTTTTT
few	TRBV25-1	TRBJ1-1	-	CASSESAREAFF	TGTGCCAGCAGTGAATCTGCCAGGGAAGCTTTCTTT
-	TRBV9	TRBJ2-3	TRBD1	CASSLGGSVDTQYF	TGTGCCAGCAGCCTAGGGGGCTCGGTAGATACGCAGTATTTT
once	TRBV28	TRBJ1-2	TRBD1	CASSPRDRALSSYGYTF	TGTGCCAGCAGTCCCCGGGACAGGGCATTGTCGTCCTATGGCTACACCTTC
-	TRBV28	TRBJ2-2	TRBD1	CASSLWPGTENTGELFF	TGTGCCAGCAGTTTATGGCCCGGGACAGAGAACACCGGGGAGCTGTTTTTT
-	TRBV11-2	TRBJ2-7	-	CASSDSYEQYF	TGTGCCAGCAGCGACAGCTACGAGCAGTACTTC
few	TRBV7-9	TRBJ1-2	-	CASSFVTGYTF	TGTGCCAGCAGCTTCGTCACTGGCTACACCTTC
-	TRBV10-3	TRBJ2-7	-	CAITISGHRGLLREQYF	TGTGCCATCACTATAAGTGGGCACCGGGGTTTACTACGGGAGCAGTACTTC
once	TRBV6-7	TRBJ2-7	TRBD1	CANSTGTGISYEQYF	TGTGCCAATTCCACCGGGACAGGAATATCCTACGAGCAGTACTTC
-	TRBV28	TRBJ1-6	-	CASSLGRVGSPLHF	TGTGCCAGCAGTTTGGGCAGGGTGGGTTCACCCCTCCACTTT
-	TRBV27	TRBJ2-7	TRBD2	CASSLGTSGRSEQYF	TGTGCCAGCAGTTTAGGGACTAGCGGGAGAAGCGAGCAGTACTTC
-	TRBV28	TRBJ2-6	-	CASSFGAGNSGANVLTF	TGTGCCAGCAGTTTCGGGGCGGGAAACTCTGGGGCCAACGTCCTGACTTTC
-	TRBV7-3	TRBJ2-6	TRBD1	CASSSRDRSPSSGANVLTF	TGTGCCAGCAGCTCCCGGGACAGATCACCTAGCTCTGGGGCCAACGTCCTGACTTTC
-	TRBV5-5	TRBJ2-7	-	CASSAGASGDEQYF	TGTGCCAGCAGCGCGGGGGCCTCAGGGGACGAGCAGTACTTC
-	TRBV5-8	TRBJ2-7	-	CASSLGGALVYEQYF	TGTGCCAGCAGCTTGGGGGGGGCCCTAGTCTACGAGCAGTACTTC
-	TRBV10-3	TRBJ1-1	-	CAISEVRGMNTEAFF	TGTGCCATCAGTGAAGTAAGGGGGATGAACACTGAAGCTTTCTTT
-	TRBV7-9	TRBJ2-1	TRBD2	CASSRTSAGGPYNEQFF	TGTGCCAGCAGCCGAACCTCAGCGGGAGGGCCCTACAATGAGCAGTTCTTC